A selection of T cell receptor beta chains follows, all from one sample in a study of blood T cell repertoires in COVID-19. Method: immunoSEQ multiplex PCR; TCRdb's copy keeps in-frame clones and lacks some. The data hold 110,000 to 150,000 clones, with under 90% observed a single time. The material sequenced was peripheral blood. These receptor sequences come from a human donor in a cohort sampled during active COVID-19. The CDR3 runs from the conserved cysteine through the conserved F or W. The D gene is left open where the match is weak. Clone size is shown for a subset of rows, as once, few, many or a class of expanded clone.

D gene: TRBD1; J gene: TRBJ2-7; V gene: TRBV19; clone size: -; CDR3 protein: CASSTPGQGPEQYF; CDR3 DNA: TGTGCCAGTAGTACACCGGGACAGGGGCCCGAGCAGTACTTC
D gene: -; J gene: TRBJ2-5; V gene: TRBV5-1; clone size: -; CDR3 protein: CASSLSRTEGRTQYF; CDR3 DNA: TGCGCCAGCAGCTTATCCCGAACAGAGGGTCGGACCCAGTACTTC
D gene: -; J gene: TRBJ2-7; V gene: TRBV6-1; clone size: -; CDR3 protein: CASSEGGVSYEQYF; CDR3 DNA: TGTGCCAGCAGTGAAGGGGGGGTATCCTACGAGCAGTACTTC
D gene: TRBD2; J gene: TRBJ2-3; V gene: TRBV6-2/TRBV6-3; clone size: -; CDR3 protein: CASSSASGPSTDTQYF; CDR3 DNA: TGTGCCAGCAGTTCCGCTAGCGGGCCCAGCACAGATACGCAGTATTTT
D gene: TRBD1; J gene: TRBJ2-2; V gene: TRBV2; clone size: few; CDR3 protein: CASSGQGDTGELFF; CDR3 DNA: TGTGCCAGCAGCGGACAGGGGGACACCGGGGAGCTGTTTTTT
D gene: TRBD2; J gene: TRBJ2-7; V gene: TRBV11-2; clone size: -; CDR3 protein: CASSLMASGSYEQYF; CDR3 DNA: TGTGCCAGCAGCTTGATGGCTAGCGGGAGTTACGAGCAGTACTTC
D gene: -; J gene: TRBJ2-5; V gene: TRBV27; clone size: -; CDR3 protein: CASSFPPGETQYF; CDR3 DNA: TGTGCCAGCAGTTTCCCCCCCGGAGAGACCCAGTACTTC
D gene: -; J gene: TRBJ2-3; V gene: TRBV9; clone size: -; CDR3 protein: CASSHSLVFTDTQYF; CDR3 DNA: TGTGCCAGCAGCCACTCCTTGGTGTTCACAGATACGCAGTATTTT
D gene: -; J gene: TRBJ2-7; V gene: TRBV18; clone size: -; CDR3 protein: CASTFPGVGYEQYF; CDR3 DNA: TGTGCCAGCACCTTTCCCGGGGTGGGTTACGAGCAGTACTTC
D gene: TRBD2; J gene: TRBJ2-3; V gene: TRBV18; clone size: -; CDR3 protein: CASRGTSGTLDTQYF; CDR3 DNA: TGTGCCAGCCGGGGGACTAGCGGGACTCTAGATACGCAGTATTTT
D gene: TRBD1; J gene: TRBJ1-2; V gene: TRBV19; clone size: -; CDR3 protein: CASSTPGQGNYGYTF; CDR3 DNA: TGTGCCAGTAGTACCCCCGGACAGGGGAACTATGGCTACACCTTC
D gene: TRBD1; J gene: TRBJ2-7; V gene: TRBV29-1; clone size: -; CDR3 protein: CSVVDRGSGKQYF; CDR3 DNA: TGCAGCGTAGTGGACAGGGGATCGGGTAAGCAGTACTTC
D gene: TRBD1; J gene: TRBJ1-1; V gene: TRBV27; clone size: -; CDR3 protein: CASGRTGDWVRAFF; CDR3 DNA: TGTGCCAGCGGCCGGACAGGGGATTGGGTGAGAGCTTTCTTT
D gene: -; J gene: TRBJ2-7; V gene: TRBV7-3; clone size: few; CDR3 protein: CASSTRDTVDVYEQYF; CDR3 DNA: TGTGCCAGCAGCACACGAGACACAGTTGACGTCTACGAGCAGTACTTC
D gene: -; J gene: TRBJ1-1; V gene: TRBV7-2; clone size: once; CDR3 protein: CASSLGQAGREPNTEAFF; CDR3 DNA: TGTGCCAGCAGCTTAGGCCAGGCAGGGAGGGAACCGAACACTGAAGCTTTCTTT
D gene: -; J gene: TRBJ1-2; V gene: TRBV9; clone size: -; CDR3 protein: CASSVLVGGYTF; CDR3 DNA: TGTGCCAGCAGCGTGCTAGTGGGTGGCTACACCTTC
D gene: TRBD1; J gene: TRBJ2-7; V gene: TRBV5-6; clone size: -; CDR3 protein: CASSSGTGTYEQYF; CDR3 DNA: TGTGCCAGCAGCTCCGGGACAGGGACTTACGAGCAGTACTTC
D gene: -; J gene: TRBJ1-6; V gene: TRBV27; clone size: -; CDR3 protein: CAMGQGRANRGHNSPLHF; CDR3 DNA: TGTGCCATGGGGCAGGGGCGAGCGAATCGAGGCCATAATTCACCCCTCCACTTT
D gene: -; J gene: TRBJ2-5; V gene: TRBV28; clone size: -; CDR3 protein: CASINRGRGQETQYF; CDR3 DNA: TGTGCCAGCATCAATAGAGGCAGGGGCCAAGAGACCCAGTACTTC
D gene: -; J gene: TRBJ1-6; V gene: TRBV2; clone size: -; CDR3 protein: CASSDEAGGSPLHF; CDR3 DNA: TGTGCCAGCAGTGACGAGGCGGGAGGATCACCCCTCCACTTT
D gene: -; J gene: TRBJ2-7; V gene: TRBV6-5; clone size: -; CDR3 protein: CASSYSPRPGVNEQYF; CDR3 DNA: TGTGCCAGCAGTTACTCGCCCCGGCCGGGAGTGAACGAGCAGTACTTC
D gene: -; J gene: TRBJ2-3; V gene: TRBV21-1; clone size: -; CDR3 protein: CASSKKGTADTQYF; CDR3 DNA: TGTGCCAGCAGCAAAAAGGGGACAGCAGATACGCAGTATTTT
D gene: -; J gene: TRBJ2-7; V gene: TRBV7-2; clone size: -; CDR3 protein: CASSLGTALYEQYF; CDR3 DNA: TGTGCCAGCAGCTTAGGGACAGCCCTTTACGAGCAGTACTTC
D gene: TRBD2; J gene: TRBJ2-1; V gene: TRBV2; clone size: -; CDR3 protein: CASTGLAPNEQFF; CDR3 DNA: TGTGCCAGCACCGGACTAGCTCCCAATGAGCAGTTCTTC
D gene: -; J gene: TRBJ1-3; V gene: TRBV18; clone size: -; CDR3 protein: CASSPMAGTGNTIYF; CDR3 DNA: TGTGCCAGCTCACCAATGGCAGGGACAGGAAACACCATATATTTT
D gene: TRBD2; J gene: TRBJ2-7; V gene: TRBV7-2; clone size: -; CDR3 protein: CASTRDTSGRVFEQYF; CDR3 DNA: TGTGCCAGCACACGAGATACTAGCGGGAGGGTTTTCGAGCAGTACTTC
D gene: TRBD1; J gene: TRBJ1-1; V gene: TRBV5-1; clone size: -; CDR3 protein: CASSLGQGNRGAFF; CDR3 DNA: TGCGCCAGCAGCTTAGGACAGGGCAATAGGGGAGCTTTCTTT
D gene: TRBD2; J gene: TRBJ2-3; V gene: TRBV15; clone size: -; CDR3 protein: CATSRGVRTSGSTDTQYF; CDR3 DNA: TGTGCCACCAGCAGAGGGGTACGGACTAGCGGGAGCACAGATACGCAGTATTTT
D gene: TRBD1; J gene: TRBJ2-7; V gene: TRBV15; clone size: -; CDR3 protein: CATSRDLGRGRDEQYF; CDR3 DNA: TGTGCCACCAGCAGAGATTTGGGCAGGGGGCGCGACGAGCAGTACTTC
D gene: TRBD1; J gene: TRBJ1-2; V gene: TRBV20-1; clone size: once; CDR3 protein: CSARTRTGIYF; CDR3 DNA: TGCAGTGCTAGAACCAGGACAGGGATTTACTTC
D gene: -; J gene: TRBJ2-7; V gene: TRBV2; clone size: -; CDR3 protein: CASIEVESSYEQYF; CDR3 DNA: TGTGCCAGCATCGAGGTTGAGAGCTCCTACGAGCAGTACTTC
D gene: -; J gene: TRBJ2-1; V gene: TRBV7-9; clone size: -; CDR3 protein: CASSLSHGGQPYNEQFF; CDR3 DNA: TGTGCCAGCAGCTTATCACACGGGGGACAGCCCTACAATGAGCAGTTCTTC
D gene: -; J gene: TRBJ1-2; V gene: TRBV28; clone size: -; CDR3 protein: CASSSRVTGYTF; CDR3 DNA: TGTGCCAGCAGTTCCAGGGTAACTGGCTACACCTTC
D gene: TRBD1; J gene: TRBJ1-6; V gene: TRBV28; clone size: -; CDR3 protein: CASSATTGGPSPLHF; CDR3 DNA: TGTGCCAGCAGTGCCACGACAGGGGGGCCTTCACCCCTCCACTTT
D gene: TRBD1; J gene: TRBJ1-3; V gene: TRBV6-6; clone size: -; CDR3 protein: CASSRQGTGNTIYF; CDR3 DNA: TGTGCCAGCAGTCGACAGGGGACCGGAAACACCATATATTTT
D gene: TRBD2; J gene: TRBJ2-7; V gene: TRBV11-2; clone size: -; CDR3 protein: CASSPGGTSGSTHEQYF; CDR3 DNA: TGTGCCAGCAGCCCAGGGGGGACTAGCGGGAGCACGCACGAGCAGTACTTC
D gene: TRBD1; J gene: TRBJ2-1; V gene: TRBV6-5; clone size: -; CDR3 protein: CASSPRGFYNEQFF; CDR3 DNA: TGTGCCAGCAGCCCCAGGGGGTTTTACAATGAGCAGTTCTTC
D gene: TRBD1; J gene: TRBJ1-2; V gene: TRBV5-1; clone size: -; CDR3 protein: CASSLSGGGYGYTF; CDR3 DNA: TGCGCCAGCAGCTTGTCAGGGGGCGGCTATGGCTACACCTTC
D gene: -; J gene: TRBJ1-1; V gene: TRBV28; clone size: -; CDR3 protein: CASSLWGRQAFF; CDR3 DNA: TGTGCCAGCAGTTTATGGGGCAGACAAGCTTTCTTT
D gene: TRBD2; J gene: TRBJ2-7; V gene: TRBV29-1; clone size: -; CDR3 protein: CSVAGGPGNEQYF; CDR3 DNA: TGCAGCGTTGCGGGGGGTCCGGGAAACGAGCAGTACTTC
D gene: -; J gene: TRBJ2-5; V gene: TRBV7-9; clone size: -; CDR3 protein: CASSLGPGYQETQYF; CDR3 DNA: TGTGCCAGCAGCTTAGGTCCGGGGTACCAAGAGACCCAGTACTTC
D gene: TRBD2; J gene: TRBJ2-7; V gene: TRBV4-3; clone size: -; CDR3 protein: CASSQERTSGRYGYEQYF; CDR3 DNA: TGCGCCAGCAGCCAAGAGAGGACTAGCGGGAGGTATGGTTACGAGCAGTACTTC
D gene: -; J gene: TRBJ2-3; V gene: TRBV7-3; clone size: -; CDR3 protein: CASSLLSSESTDTQYF; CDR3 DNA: TGTGCCAGCAGCTTACTGTCTAGCGAGAGCACAGATACGCAGTATTTT
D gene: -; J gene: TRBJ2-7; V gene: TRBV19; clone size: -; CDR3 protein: CASSILPTARGYEQYF; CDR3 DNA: TGTGCCAGTAGTATCCTCCCAACCGCTAGAGGCTACGAGCAGTACTTC
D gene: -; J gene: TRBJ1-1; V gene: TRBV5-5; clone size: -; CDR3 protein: CASFPRAQGEAFF; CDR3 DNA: TGTGCCAGCTTCCCCAGGGCCCAGGGGGAAGCTTTCTTT
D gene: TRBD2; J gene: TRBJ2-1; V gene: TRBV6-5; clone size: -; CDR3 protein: CASSLTVTSGEFF; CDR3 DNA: TGTGCCAGCAGCCTTACGGTGACTAGCGGGGAGTTCTTC
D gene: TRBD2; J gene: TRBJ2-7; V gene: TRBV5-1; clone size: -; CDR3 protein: CASSQGLAASYEQYF; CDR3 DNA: TGCGCCAGCAGCCAGGGACTAGCGGCTTCCTACGAGCAGTACTTC
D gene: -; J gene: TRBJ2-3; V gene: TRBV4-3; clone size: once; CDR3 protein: CASSQDFSTDTQYF; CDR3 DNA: TGCGCCAGCAGCCAAGACTTCAGCACAGATACGCAGTATTTT
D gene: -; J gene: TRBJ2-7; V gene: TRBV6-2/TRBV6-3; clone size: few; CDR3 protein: CASSYSIRGLAYEQYF; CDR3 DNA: TGTGCCAGCAGTTACTCGATTAGGGGACTCGCCTACGAGCAGTACTTC
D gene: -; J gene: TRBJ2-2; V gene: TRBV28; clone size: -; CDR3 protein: CASRGGGTGELFF; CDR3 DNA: TGTGCCAGCCGTGGTGGAGGCACCGGGGAGCTGTTTTTT
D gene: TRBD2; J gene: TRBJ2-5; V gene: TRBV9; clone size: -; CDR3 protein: CASSVGGLGVWKETQYF; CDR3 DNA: TGTGCCAGCAGCGTAGGTGGACTAGGGGTTTGGAAAGAGACCCAGTACTTC
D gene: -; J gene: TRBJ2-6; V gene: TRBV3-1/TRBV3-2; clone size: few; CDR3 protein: CASSTGDWGSGANVLTF; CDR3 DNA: TGTGCCAGCAGCACCGGGGATTGGGGTTCTGGGGCCAACGTCCTGACTTTC
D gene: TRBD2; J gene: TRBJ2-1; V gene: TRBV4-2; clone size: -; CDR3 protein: CASSLRTSGAYNEQFF; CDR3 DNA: TGTGCCAGCAGCCTACGGACTAGCGGAGCCTACAATGAGCAGTTCTTC
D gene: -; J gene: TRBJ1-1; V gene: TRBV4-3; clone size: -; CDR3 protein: CASSQGAGALNTEAFF; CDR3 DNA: TGCGCCAGCAGCCAAGGGGCGGGAGCTCTGAACACTGAAGCTTTCTTT
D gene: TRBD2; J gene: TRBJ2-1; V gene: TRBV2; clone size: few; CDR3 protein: CASRPPAGDNEQFF; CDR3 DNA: TGTGCCAGCCGCCCTCCCGCGGGGGACAATGAGCAGTTCTTC
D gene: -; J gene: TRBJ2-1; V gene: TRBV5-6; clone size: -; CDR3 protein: CASSLRRAYNEQFF; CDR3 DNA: TGTGCCAGCAGCTTGAGGAGGGCCTACAATGAGCAGTTCTTC
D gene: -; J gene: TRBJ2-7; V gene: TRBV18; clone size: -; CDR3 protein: CASSPRTDMTYEQYF; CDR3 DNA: TGTGCCAGCTCACCCCGGACAGATATGACCTACGAGCAGTACTTC
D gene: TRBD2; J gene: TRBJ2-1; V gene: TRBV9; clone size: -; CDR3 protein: CASSLTGLAGEGEFF; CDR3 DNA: TGTGCCAGCAGCCTAACGGGACTAGCGGGAGAAGGCGAGTTCTTC
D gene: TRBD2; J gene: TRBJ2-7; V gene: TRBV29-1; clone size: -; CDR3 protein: CSVVGGGYEQYF; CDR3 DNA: TGCAGCGTTGTTGGGGGAGGGTACGAGCAGTACTTC
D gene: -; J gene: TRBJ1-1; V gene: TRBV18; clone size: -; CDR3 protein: CASSPTMNTEAFF; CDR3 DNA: TGTGCCAGCTCACCAACAATGAACACTGAAGCTTTCTTT